This T cell receptor (beta chain) emerged from a study of tumor-infiltrating lymphocytes in primary liver carcinoma (dated by TCRdb to between 2016 and 2019). About the study as a whole: Hepatocellular carcinoma (four) or combined HCC and intrahepatic cholangiocarcinoma (one) was present in the five patients, who were three men and two women aged 30 to 69 years. The five patients had tumors of stage T1-T3 N0M0, with maximum diameters ranging from roughly 4.2 to 11 cm. Samples yielded roughly 3.5 to 7.5 million productive TCRbeta reads; read depth did not differ significantly between tissue types. The study combined TCRbeta repertoire sequencing, expression microarrays and whole-exome sequencing across five regions of each liver tumor, with adjacent normal tissue and blood. A total of around 35 specimens from 5 patients, comprising some 25 tumor regions, 5 adjacent noncancerous liver tissues and 5 peripheral blood samples, were covered by TCRbeta repertoire sequencing. Agilent mRNA microarray profiling was performed on the approximately 25 tumor region samples to relate TCRbeta repertoire diversity to the local molecular phenotype. Technical replicate repertoires showed high reproducibility, with mean shared-clone rates near 0.89 and correlation coefficients above 0.95.

TCRbeta-specific cDNA was reverse-transcribed from around 0.45 ug total RNA using a constant-region primer and ProtoScript II reverse transcriptase. Three nested multiplex PCR rounds, following a slightly modified ARM-PCR procedure, were used to build the TCRbeta libraries. Each of the first two PCR rounds ran for approximately 10 cycles using multiplex TRBV1-TRBV30 forward primers together with a Cbeta reverse primer. Sample barcodes and Illumina adapters were attached in a final 25-cycle PCR using Deep VentR polymerase. Before sequencing, amplicons between 200 and 500 bp were purified from gel using a QIAquick gel extraction kit. An Illumina HiSeq 2500 was used to sequence the TCRbeta amplicons with 250-bp paired-end reads. Per the original workflow: To recover full CDR3 sequences, reads were quality-trimmed using Trimmomatic v0.33 and paired reads were then merged using FLASH v1.2.11. V, D and J germline segments were assigned to the rearranged TCRbeta sequences using MiGEC v1.2.1b. Clonotype statistics, along with Shannon-Wiener diversity indices, were calculated using VDJtools v1.0.0. Except for diversity analysis, only each sample's 250 most abundant clonotypes were used in subsequent analyses to reduce sampling bias. TCRdb reworked the public reads: Q25 trimming with fastp, MiXCR clone assembly, productive beta chains retained. CDR3 protein duplicates are merged, each entry listing the most common genes and DNA. The V and J calls here are based on TCRdb, not the publication. The sample contains approximately 79,000 distinct CDR3 sequences, nearly 70% of them found a single time. The top ten constitute approximately 30% of the sample.

Study-wide findings and limitations: With just 4 or 5 patients in the study, the authors point out that the findings should be validated in a larger study. Because the samples were bulk and unsorted, CD4+ and CD8+ T cell repertoires could not be compared. Only about 7-24% of top clones were present in all five regions of a tumor, suggesting spatial heterogeneity of tumor-infiltrating T cells. Pairs of tumor regions showed greater repertoire overlap (mean about 36%) than tumor-adjacent pairs (roughly 17%) or tumor-blood pairs (approximately 14%), which is consistent with antigen-driven expansion. Only the TCR beta chain was sequenced, so true repertoire diversity is likely underestimated because unpaired alpha chains were not captured. Compared with blood, tumors had a significantly larger share of the repertoire taken up by the top 250 clones (p = 0.039).

Total RNA and DNA were co-extracted from about 19-30 mg of bulk tissue with the AllPrep DNA/RNA mini kit, without cell sorting. Between November 2015 and early 2016, roughly five patients in China with histopathologically diagnosed primary liver carcinoma had surgical resection. At the time of sampling, the patients had chronic HBV infection and had not received any treatment. Each tumor was sampled at five spatially separated regions: the superior, inferior, left-lateral and right-lateral poles and the tumor centre. More than 75% viable tumor cells were found by histology in every tumor sample. Fresh tumor and adjacent tissue pieces were bisected; one half was stored in RNAlater at -80°C, the other sent for histology. The CDR3 runs 14 amino acids, cysteine and phenylalanine included. Only the CDR3 part of the read is kept: 42 bases, read in frame from the first base. The germline V gene sets CDR1 to MDHEN and CDR2 to SYDVKM.

Comments on this clonotype: The clone's antigen remains unknown. Its ends do not fully match the called genes, so a read error is possible.

The material sequenced was liver tumor tissue from sampling region 4. According to the study, the label for this sample's cell subset or site signals: tumor region T4, right-lateral pole. In this chain, TRBV28 is recombined with TRBJ2-7; 7 central bases correspond to TRBD1. The clonotype was recovered from a man in his forties with primary liver carcinoma and hepatitis B virus infection. The nucleotide sequence reads TGTGCCAGCACCAAGGGGGCAAGGGGCTACGAGCATTACTTC. This codes for CASTKGARGYEHYF. Extended through the reference TRBV28 and TRBJ2-7 proteins, this CDR3 yields the full variable domain: DVKVTQSSRYLVKRTGEKVFLECVQDMDHENMFWYRQDPGLGLRLIYFSYDVKMKEKGDIPEGYSVSREKKERFSLILESASTNQTSMYLCASTKGARGYEHYFGPGTRLTVT.